Presented here are 10 T cell receptor beta chains from one specimen sequenced in a study of cytomegalovirus exposure and HLA in healthy donors. PCR amplification relied on 60 Vbeta primers (plus 13 Jbeta primers). Assay: immunoSEQ multiplex PCR; the TCRdb copy retains only in-frame clones and omits some. The sample gives around 190,000 clones, 80% of which show up once; around 5.4% is in the top ten. What was sequenced was PBMCs. These TCRs come from a middle-aged man in good health and CMV-seronegative.

This clone was seen just once. This rearrangement joins TRBV10-3 to TRBJ1-1, with D tentatively TRBD1 (6 bases). The germline V gene encodes CDR1 ENHRY and CDR2 SYGVKD. The CDR3 loop spans 16 amino acids. V dropped 3 bases and J dropped 5 bases, with 19 bases sitting between them. Here the CDR3 reads CAISDRGAVRGTEAFF. The CDR3 nucleotides are TGTGCCATCAGTGATCGGGGGGCCGTGAGAGGGACTGAAGCTTTCTTT.

This sequence joins TRBV5-1 and TRBJ1-6; 7 bases align to TRBD1. The germline gives CDR1 SGHRS, CDR2 YFSETQ. V trimming: 4 bases; J trimming: 0 bases; junction bases outside the gene matches: 4. The CDR3 contains 16 residues. The CDR3 here is CASSLRGSSYNSPLHF. CDR3 coding DNA: TGCGCCAGCAGCCTCAGGGGGAGCTCCTATAATTCACCCCTCCACTTT.

J is TRBJ2-7 and V is TRBV9, with 10 bases lining up with TRBD1. J lost 2 bases, V lost 3 bases, and 5 bases had no gene match. The CDR3 sequence is 15 residues long. Germline V gene data show CDR1 as SGDLS and CDR2 as YYNGEE. The CDR3 bases are TGTGCCAGCAGCGAGGGACAGGGGATCCCCTACGAGCAGTACTTC. Translated: CASSEGQGIPYEQYF.

This chain joins TRBV6-5 and TRBJ1-1, with a tentative D call TRBD1 (5 bases). The V gene's germline CDR1 is MNHEY and CDR2 SVGAGI. Trimming pared 6 bases from V and 2 bases from J, leaving 16 bases between. The CDR3 totals 15 residues. The DNA of the CDR3 is TGTGCCAGCAGATCCTCCGGGACTGATAACACTGAAGCTTTCTTT. Amino acids: CASRSSGTDNTEAFF.

This chain links TRBV5-4 with TRBJ2-3, with 7 bases fitting TRBD2. The CDR3 extends over 17 amino acids. Germline assignment: CDR1 SGHNT and CDR2 YYREEE (reference sequence). J was trimmed by 0 bases and V by 2 bases; bases with no gene match: 9. In DNA, the CDR3 is TGTGCCAGCAGCTTTTTCAAAGGGGAGGGTAGCACAGATACGCAGTATTTT. Protein product: CASSFFKGEGSTDTQYF.

The V and J genes are TRBV18 and TRBJ2-7; 7 bases match TRBD1. The CDR3 length is 14 residues. Trimming took 4 bases from V and 2 from J; bases not matched to a gene: 5. Germline-derived CDR1 and CDR2 are KGHSH and LQKENI. CDR3 loop: CASSLDRKTYEQYF. CDR3 DNA: TGTGCCAGCTCACTGGACAGGAAAACCTACGAGCAGTACTTC.

The CDR3 here is CASSQEGPGNTIYF. CDR3 in DNA: TGCGCCAGCAGCCAAGAGGGCCCCGGAAACACCATATATTTT. This chain uses TRBV4-3 with TRBJ1-3; no clear D gene. Per the germline V gene, CDR1 is LGHNA and CDR2 is YSLEER. This CDR3 comprises 14 residues. Trimming stripped 0 bases from V and 4 bases from J, with 7 bases between.

V gene TRBV7-2 combines with J gene TRBJ1-3; D might be TRBD1 (5 bases). The CDR3 length is 18 residues. V was clipped by 1 base and J by 3 bases, with 19 bases between them. Germline lookup yields CDR1 SGHTA and CDR2 FQGNSA. CDR3: CASSLVGTGLGSGNTIYF. CDR3 bases: TGTGCCAGCAGCTTAGTAGGGACGGGACTAGGGAGTGGAAACACCATATATTTT.

The rearrangement joins TRBV21-1 to TRBJ2-7; TRBD2 is the table's D call and was not checked against the DNA. TRBV21-1 is flagged as a pseudogene. This CDR3 region has 14 residues. This CDR3 reads CASKLAGGPYEQYF. The CDR3 nucleotides read TGTGCCAGCAAACTAGCGGGAGGGCCCTACGAGCAGTACTTC.

The chain couples TRBV5-1 to TRBJ1-2; a weak D match, TRBD1 (5 bases). The V end was cut by 0 bases, the J end by 8 bases, with 8 bases between. The CDR3 totals 12 residues. Germline V gives CDR1 SGHRS, CDR2 YFSETQ. CDR3 DNA sequence: TGCGCCAGCAGCTTGGCAGGGCCCGGCTACACCTTC. Its protein product is CASSLAGPGYTF.